This T cell receptor beta chain was profiled in a study of T cell responses to AZD1222 COVID-19 vaccine. Study at large: Researchers grouped second doses given at about 4 or about 12 weeks into one pool.

Findings and limits, study-wide: Vaccine-associated CD4 TCRs ranged over spike, dominating at 160-218 and 743-854. Breadth and depth of Spike-specific TCRs rose after two AZD1222 doses.

The CDR3 is 12 amino acids. V was trimmed by 3 bases and J by 6 bases, leaving 9 bases between them. The V gene's germline CDR1 is MNHEY and CDR2 SVGEGT. Sequenced by immunoSEQ multiplex PCR; TCRdb stores in-frame clones only, minus some. The data contain 120,000 or so clones, roughly nine tenths of them singletons. As concerns this clone: What it binds is not known.

This chain joins TRBV6-2 or TRBV6-3 and TRBJ2-7, with D unclear. Sequenced material: peripheral blood, taken on day 0 of AZD1222 vaccination. The origin of this receptor is an adult in good health. This CDR3 is CASSYRYGEQYF. CDR3 nucleotides: TGTGCCAGCAGTTATAGATATGGCGAGCAGTACTTC.